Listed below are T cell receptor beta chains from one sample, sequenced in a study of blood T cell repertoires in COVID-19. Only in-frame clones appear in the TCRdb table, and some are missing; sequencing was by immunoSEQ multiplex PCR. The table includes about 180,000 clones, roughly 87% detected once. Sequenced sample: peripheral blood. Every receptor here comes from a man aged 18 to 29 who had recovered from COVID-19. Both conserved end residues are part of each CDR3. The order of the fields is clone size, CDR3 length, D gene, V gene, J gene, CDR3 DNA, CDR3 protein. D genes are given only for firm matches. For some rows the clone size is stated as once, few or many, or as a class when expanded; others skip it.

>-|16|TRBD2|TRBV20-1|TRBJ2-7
TGCAGTGCTAGTTCAAAGCTAGCGGGAGTAGGGTACGAGCAGTACTTC
CSASSKLAGVGYEQYF
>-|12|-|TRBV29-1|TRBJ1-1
TGCAGCGCCACTATCATGAACACTGAAGCTTTCTTT
CSATIMNTEAFF
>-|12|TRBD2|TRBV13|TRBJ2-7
TGTGCCAGCAGCTACCTAGCGGGGCTGAAGTACTTC
CASSYLAGLKYF
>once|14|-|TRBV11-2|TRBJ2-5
TGTGCCAGCAGTAAAGAAGGACAAAAAGAGACCCAGTACTTC
CASSKEGQKETQYF
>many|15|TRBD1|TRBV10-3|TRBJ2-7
TGTGCCATCAGGCTACCGGGACAGGGGTCCTACGAGCAGTACTTC
CAIRLPGQGSYEQYF
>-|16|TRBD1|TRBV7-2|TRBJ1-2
TGTGCCAGCAGCCGCAGTCAGGGGGCGCAAAATTATGGCTACACCTTC
CASSRSQGAQNYGYTF
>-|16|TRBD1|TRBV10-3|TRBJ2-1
TGTGCCATCAGTGGAGCAGGGGGCCCTACATCGAATGAGCAGTTCTTC
CAISGAGGPTSNEQFF
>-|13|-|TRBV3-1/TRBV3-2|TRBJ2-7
TGTGCCAGCAGCCACTTACACTCCTACGAGCAGTACTTC
CASSHLHSYEQYF
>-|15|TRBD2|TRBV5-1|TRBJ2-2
TGCGCCAGCTGGCGGCTAGCGGGAGTCCCCGGGGAGCTGTTTTTT
CASWRLAGVPGELFF
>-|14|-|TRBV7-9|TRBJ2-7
TGTGCCAGCAGCTTCGACACCACTTACTACGAGCAGTACTTC
CASSFDTTYYEQYF
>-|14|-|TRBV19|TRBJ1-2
TGTGCCAGTAACAGGAAGGGCAGGGACTATGGCTACACCTTC
CASNRKGRDYGYTF
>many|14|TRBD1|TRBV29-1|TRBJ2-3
TGCAGCGTTGAAGGACAGGGTGTTCCGGATACGCAGTATTTT
CSVEGQGVPDTQYF
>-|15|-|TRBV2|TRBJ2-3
TGTGCCAGCAGCGGACAGTCTCGAGGCACAGATACGCAGTATTTT
CASSGQSRGTDTQYF
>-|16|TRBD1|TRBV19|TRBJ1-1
TGTGCCAGTAGTATGAACAGGGGAGTATCGAACACTGAAGCTTTCTTT
CASSMNRGVSNTEAFF
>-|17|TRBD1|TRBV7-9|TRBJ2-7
TGTGCCAGCAGCTTGGGGGACAGGGGGCCTCTTACCTACGAGCAGTACTTC
CASSLGDRGPLTYEQYF
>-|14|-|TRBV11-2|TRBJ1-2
TGTGCCAGCAGCGCCGCCGGGGGTACGCGAGGCTACACCTTC
CASSAAGGTRGYTF
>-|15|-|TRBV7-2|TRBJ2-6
TGTGCCAGCAGCTTCACGGTTTCTGGGGCCAACGTCCTGACTTTC
CASSFTVSGANVLTF
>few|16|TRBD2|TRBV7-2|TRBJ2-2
TGTGCCAGCAGCTCCCGGACTAGCGGCAACACCGGGGAGCTGTTTTTT
CASSSRTSGNTGELFF
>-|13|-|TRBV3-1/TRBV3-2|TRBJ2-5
TGTGCCAGCAGCCAAGGTGGCGGGGAGACCCAGTACTTC
CASSQGGGETQYF
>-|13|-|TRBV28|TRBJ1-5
TGTGCTGAGGCAATCAATCGCAATCAGCCCCAGCATTTT
CAEAINRNQPQHF
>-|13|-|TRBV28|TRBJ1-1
TGTGCCAGCAGTTTATTCCGGGGTACTGAAGCTTTCTTT
CASSLFRGTEAFF
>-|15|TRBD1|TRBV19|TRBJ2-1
TGTGCCAGTAGTACAGACAGGGGAAAGGGAAATGAGCAGTTCTTC
CASSTDRGKGNEQFF
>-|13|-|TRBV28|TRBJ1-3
TGTGCCAGCAGTCTCCACAGTACAAACACCATATATTTT
CASSLHSTNTIYF
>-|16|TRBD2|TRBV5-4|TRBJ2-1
TGTGCCAGCAGCTTAGGATCTAGCGGGAGGGGTAATGAGCAGTTCTTC
CASSLGSSGRGNEQFF
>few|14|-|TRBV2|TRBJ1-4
TGTGCCAGCAGTGTTCAGAGCAGAGGTGAAAAACTGTTTTTT
CASSVQSRGEKLFF
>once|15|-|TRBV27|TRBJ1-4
TGTGCCAGCAGGCGGGACCACCGAACGGGTGGGAAACTGTTTTTT
CASRRDHRTGGKLFF
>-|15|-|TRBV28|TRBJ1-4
TGTGCCAGCAGCTCTCGGACGGGAGAGGGAGAAAAACTGTTTTTT
CASSSRTGEGEKLFF
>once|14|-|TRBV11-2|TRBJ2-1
TGTGCCAGCAGCTTAGATATACTCATCAATGAGCAGTTCTTC
CASSLDILINEQFF
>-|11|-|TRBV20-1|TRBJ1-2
TGCAGTGCTAGACAGGGCTATGGCTACACCTTC
CSARQGYGYTF
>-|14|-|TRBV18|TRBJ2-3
TGTGCCAGCGAGAGGGGAGGAAGCACAGATACGCAGTATTTT
CASERGGSTDTQYF
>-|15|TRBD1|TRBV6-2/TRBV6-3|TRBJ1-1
TGTGCCAGCAGTTACTGGAAACAGGGGCCCACGCTAGCTTTCTTT
CASSYWKQGPTLAFF
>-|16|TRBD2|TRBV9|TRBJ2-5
TGTGCCAGCAGCGTAGGACTAGCGGTGGTACAAGAGACCCAGTACTTC
CASSVGLAVVQETQYF
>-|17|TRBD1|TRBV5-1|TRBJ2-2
TGCGCCAGCAGCTTGGCCCCGACAGGGACGAACACCGGGGAGCTGTTTTTT
CASSLAPTGTNTGELFF
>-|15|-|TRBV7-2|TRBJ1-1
TGTGCCAGCAGCTCCCGTCCCGGACAGATGGCTGAAGCTTTCTTT
CASSSRPGQMAEAFF
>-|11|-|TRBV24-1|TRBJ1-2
TGTGCCATCGGGACAAACTATGGCTACACCTTC
CAIGTNYGYTF
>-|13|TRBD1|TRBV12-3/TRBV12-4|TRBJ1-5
TGTGCCAGTACAGGACAGGCGAGTCAGGCCCAGCATTTT
CASTGQASQAQHF
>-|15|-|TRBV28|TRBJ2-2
TGTGCCAGCAGTTTGGACTCCCTACGTACCGGGGAGCTGTTTTTT
CASSLDSLRTGELFF
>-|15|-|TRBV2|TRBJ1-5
TGTGCCAGCAGTGAGGGGGGGTTAGGCAATCAGCCCCAGCATTTT
CASSEGGLGNQPQHF
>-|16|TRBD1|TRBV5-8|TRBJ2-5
TGTGCCAGCAGCGACCGGGACAGGGGAACGGAAGAGACCCAGTACTTC
CASSDRDRGTEETQYF
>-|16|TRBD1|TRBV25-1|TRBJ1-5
TGTGCCAGCAGTGAATCCGGACAGGGGGACAATCAGCCCCAGCATTTT
CASSESGQGDNQPQHF
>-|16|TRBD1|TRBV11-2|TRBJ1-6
TGTGCCAGCAGCCCGCGGACAGGACATCCTCCTTCACCCCTCCACTTT
CASSPRTGHPPSPLHF
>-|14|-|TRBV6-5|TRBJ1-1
TGTGCCAGCAGTCGAGGACGGGGGAACACTGAAGCTTTCTTT
CASSRGRGNTEAFF
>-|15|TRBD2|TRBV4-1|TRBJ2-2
TGCGCCAGCAGCCCCTGGCGGGGGGGCACCGGGGAGCTGTTTTTT
CASSPWRGGTGELFF
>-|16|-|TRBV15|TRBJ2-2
TGTGCCACCAGCAGAGATTTGGCCTCCTACACCGGGGAGCTGTTTTTT
CATSRDLASYTGELFF
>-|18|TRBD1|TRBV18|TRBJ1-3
TGTGCCAGCTCACCCATAGGGTCGACAGGGAATTCTGGAAACACCATATATTTT
CASSPIGSTGNSGNTIYF
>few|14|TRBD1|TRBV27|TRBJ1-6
TGTGCCAGCAGTTTAACAGGGGCAAATTCACCCCTCCACTTT
CASSLTGANSPLHF
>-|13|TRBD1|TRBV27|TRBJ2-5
TGTGCCAGCAGCTTGCAGGGGGAAGGGACCCAGTACTTC
CASSLQGEGTQYF
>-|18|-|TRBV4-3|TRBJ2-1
TGCGCCAGCAGCCAAGAATTGGTCGGGTCGGGTTCCTACAATGAGCAGTTCTTC
CASSQELVGSGSYNEQFF
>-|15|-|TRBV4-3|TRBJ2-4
TGCGCCAGCAGCCAAGAGGCCGGGGCCAAAAACATTCAGTACTTC
CASSQEAGAKNIQYF
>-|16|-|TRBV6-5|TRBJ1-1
TGTGCCAGCAGTTACTCGATAGGGGGGGGGAACACTGAAGCTTTCTTT
CASSYSIGGGNTEAFF
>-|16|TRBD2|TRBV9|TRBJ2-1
TGTGCCAGCAGCTCAAGCGGGACTAGCGGTTACAATGAGCAGTTCTTC
CASSSSGTSGYNEQFF
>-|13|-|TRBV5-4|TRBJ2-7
TGTGCCAGCAGCCTAGGACAGTCCTACGAGCAGTACTTC
CASSLGQSYEQYF
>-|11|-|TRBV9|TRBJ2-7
TGTGCCAGCAGCGTAGGTAACGAGCAGTACTTC
CASSVGNEQYF
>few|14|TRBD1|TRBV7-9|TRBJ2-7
TGTGCCAGCAGCTTCGGGACAGGGGACTACGAGCAGTACTTC
CASSFGTGDYEQYF
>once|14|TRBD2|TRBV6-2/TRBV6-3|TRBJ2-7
TGTGCCAGCAGTACGGGACTACCTAACTACGAGCAGTACTTC
CASSTGLPNYEQYF
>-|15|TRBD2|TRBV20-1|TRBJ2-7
TGCAGTGCTAGTTGGCTAGCGGAACGCTCCTACGAGCAGTACTTC
CSASWLAERSYEQYF
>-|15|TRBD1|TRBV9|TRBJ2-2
TGTGCCAGCAGCGCGGGACAGGCGAACACCGGGGAGCTGTTTTTT
CASSAGQANTGELFF
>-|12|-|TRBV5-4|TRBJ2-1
TGTGCCCTGGCGGACACTTACAATGAGCAGTTCTTC
CALADTYNEQFF
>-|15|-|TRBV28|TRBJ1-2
TGTGCCAGCACATCGAGGGGGAACCAATACTATGGCTACACCTTC
CASTSRGNQYYGYTF
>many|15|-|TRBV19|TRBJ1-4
TGTGCCAGTAGCCCGTGGAGTGCAACTAATGAAAAACTGTTTTTT
CASSPWSATNEKLFF